The present T cell receptor (beta chain) was sequenced within a study of blood T cell repertoires in COVID-19. Losses at the gene ends were 0 bases for V and 11 bases for J; bases not matched to a gene: 7. The CDR3 has 13 residues. The germline gives CDR1 SGDLS, CDR2 YYNGEE. Sequencing was performed with immunoSEQ multiplex PCR; in TCRdb, only in-frame clones are kept and a portion is missing. The table records 200,000 to 300,000 clones, roughly 80% of them present only once. The sample comprised peripheral blood. The V and J genes are TRBV9 and TRBJ1-1, with TRBD1 matching over 7 bases. This clonotype was sampled from a woman under 30 with acute or convalescent COVID-19. CDR3 DNA: TGTGCCAGCAGCGTAGGACAGGGATTTGAGGCTTTCTTT. It is translated as CASSVGQGFEAFF.